This passage covers 29 T cell receptor beta chains from one sample sequenced in a study of T cell responses to AZD1222 COVID-19 vaccine. Libraries were prepared by immunoSEQ multiplex PCR; TCRdb keeps only in-frame clonotypes and omits some of them. The repertoire holds some 130,000 clones, with more than 85% as singletons. The sequenced sample was peripheral blood, obtained on day 0 of AZD1222 vaccination. The receptors here all came from an adult in good health.

There are a few counts of this clone. The chain recombines TRBV5-5 with TRBJ1-5; no clear D. This CDR3 has 15 residues. Germline lookup yields CDR1 SGHKS and CDR2 YYEKEE (reference sequence). The V and J ends lost 0 bases and 14 bases respectively, with 21 bases between them. The CDR3 reads CASSLDGAIRLSEHF. The CDR3 DNA is TGTGCCAGCAGCTTGGACGGAGCCATTCGTCTATCTGAGCATTTT.

In its sample, this clone was seen once. The chain employs TRBV12-5 and TRBJ2-7; 9 bases map to TRBD1. Germline values: CDR1 LGHNT, CDR2 FRNRAP. CDR3 length: 14 amino acids. After removal of 6 bases from V and 6 bases from J, the junction contained 9 bases not matched to a gene. For the CDR3, the DNA is TGTGCTAGTGGACCCTACAGGGGGCTTGGCGAGCAGTACTTC. Translation: CASGPYRGLGEQYF.

The V and J genes are TRBV4-3 and TRBJ2-2; TRBD2 agrees at 8 bases. This CDR3 contains 16 residues. Germline V gives CDR1 LGHNA, CDR2 YSLEER. The V segment lost 2 bases and the J segment 7 bases; nucleotides outside the gene matches: 9. CDR3 region: CASSQNTGGPVGELFF. The CDR3 DNA sequence: TGCGCCAGCAGCCAAAATACGGGAGGGCCGGTCGGGGAGCTGTTTTTT.

The chain links TRBV4-1 to TRBJ2-1, with 9 bases matching TRBD1. J lost 4 bases, V lost 0 bases, and 4 bases had no gene match. The CDR3 totals 16 residues. Germline V gene lookup returns CDR1 MGHRA and CDR2 YSYEKL. The CDR3 sequence is CASSQDRTGEYNEQFF. The CDR3 DNA reads as TGCGCCAGCAGCCAAGATCGGACAGGGGAGTACAATGAGCAGTTCTTC.

A single count supports this clone. This chain links TRBV27 with TRBJ2-7; no clear D gene. V was clipped by 0 bases and J by 0 bases, with 24 bases between them. The CDR3 spans 20 residues. Germline-derived CDR1 and CDR2 are MNHEY and SMNVEV (reference sequence). The CDR3 sequence: CASSLSCPLFHTQSSYEQYF. In DNA, the CDR3 is TGTGCCAGCAGTTTATCGTGCCCCCTTTTCCATACCCAGAGCTCCTACGAGCAGTACTTC.

The chain employs TRBV28 and TRBJ1-4, with 9 bases that match TRBD1. The CDR3 totals 15 residues. With 3 bases clipped from V and 4 bases from J, the junction kept 3 bases outside the gene matches. CDR1 is MDHEN, CDR2 SYDVKM, per germline. The CDR3: CASSFGTGRNEKLFF. The DNA for the CDR3 is TGTGCCAGCAGTTTCGGGACAGGGCGTAATGAAAAACTGTTTTTT.

The chain links TRBV19 to TRBJ2-7; D assignment may be TRBD1 or TRBD2 (7 bases each). Per germline, CDR1 LNHDA and CDR2 SQIVND (reference sequence). The V gene lost 5 bases and the J gene lost 3 bases, with 20 bases spanning the gap. The CDR3 has 16 amino acids. The CDR3 loop is CASSPAGQRGGYEQYF. Here the CDR3 DNA reads TGTGCCAGTAGTCCCGCGGGACAGAGGGGGGGCTACGAGCAGTACTTC. The full variable domain, rest sourced from reference TRBV19 and TRBJ2-7, is DGGITQSPKYLFRKEGQNVTLSCEQNLNHDAMYWYRQDPGQGLRLIYYSQIVNDFQKGDIAEGYSVSREKKESFPLTVTSAQKNPTAFYLCASSPAGQRGGYEQYFGPGTRLTVT.

The chain uses TRBV7-2 and TRBJ1-1; the D is unclear. V was trimmed by 2 bases and J by 1 base, leaving 5 bases between them. The CDR3 extends over 13 amino acids. Germline CDR1 is SGHTA and CDR2 is FQGNSA. The CDR3, as DNA: TGTGCCAGCAGCTTAAAATGGAACACTGAAGCTTTCTTT. The encoded protein is CASSLKWNTEAFF.

This clone was observed a single time. The V gene is TRBV29-1, the J gene TRBJ1-1; TRBD1 is a possible D gene (6 bases). In germline, CDR1 is SQVTM, CDR2 ANQGSEA. The CDR3 is made up of 14 amino acids. Trimming took 7 bases from V and 5 from J, leaving 20 bases between them. Here the CDR3 reads CSATSHRVGTEAFF. The CDR3 DNA is TGCAGCGCTACGTCTCACAGGGTTGGAACTGAAGCTTTCTTT. Full variable domain (outside the CDR3, taken from reference TRBV29-1 and TRBJ1-1): SAVISQKPSRDICQRGTSLTIQCQVDSQVTMMFWYRQQPGQSLTLIATANQGSEATYESGFVIDKFPISRPNLTFSTLTVSNMSPEDSSIYLCSATSHRVGTEAFFGQGTRLTVV.

A single count supports this clone. The J gene is TRBJ1-1, the V gene TRBV11-3; 7 nucleotides line up with TRBD1. The CDR3 spans 15 residues. J was trimmed by 1 base and V by 1 base; bases with no gene match: 3. The germline gives CDR1 SGHNT, CDR2 YENEEA. The CDR3: CASSLGPGGNTEAFF. CDR3 nucleotides: TGTGCCAGCAGCTTAGGCCCAGGGGGGAACACTGAAGCTTTCTTT.

The V gene is TRBV28, the J gene TRBJ2-3, with D possibly being TRBD1 or TRBD2 (6 bases each). Between the trimmed V and J ends, which lost 4 bases and 4 bases, there was a span of 24 bases. CDR3 length: 18 amino acids. Germline V gives CDR1 MDHEN, CDR2 SYDVKM. The CDR3 DNA reads as TGTGCCAGCAGTTCTGACCGGGGGCGGGATAGACATCCAGATACGCAGTATTTT. As protein: CASSSDRGRDRHPDTQYF.

The V call is TRBV3-1 (or the pseudogene TRBV3-2), the J call TRBJ1-2; D gene unclear. The CDR3 runs 13 residues. The V end lost 3 bases, the J end lost 2 bases, and 7 bases lay between the germline ends. CDR1 is LGHDT and CDR2 is YNNKEL in the germline V gene (reference sequence). The DNA of the CDR3 is TGTGCCAGCAGCCAGCCCAGAAACTATGGCTACACCTTC. This codes for CASSQPRNYGYTF.

In regard to this clone: This CDR3 is missing its conserved last phenylalanine or tryptophan, likely due to a read error. No DNA is shown, since the ends of the CDR3 on it are uncertain; the CDR3 is the one TCRdb lists. V usage is TRBV20-1 and J usage is TRBJ1-2. The CDR3 length is 11 residues, termini included. The germline CDR1 and CDR2 sequences are DFQATT and SNEGSKA (reference sequence). Here the CDR3 reads CSARDRTVGRV.

CDR3 nucleotides: TGTGCCAGCAGTCCTGGTGGGCAGTCAAACTATGGCTACACCTTC. This sequence encodes CASSPGGQSNYGYTF. The chain links TRBV28 to TRBJ1-2, with no clear D. The V gene lost 5 bases and the J gene lost 2 bases, with 15 bases spanning the gap. Germline lookup yields CDR1 MDHEN and CDR2 SYDVKM. The CDR3 totals 15 residues.

The gene calls are TRBV6-5 and TRBJ2-5; D call uncertain. The germline V gene encodes CDR1 MNHEY and CDR2 SVGAGI. V was clipped by 8 bases and J by 5 bases, with 15 bases between them. This CDR3 has 13 residues. The CDR3 sequence is CASSSDQWETQYF. The DNA for the CDR3 is TGTGCCAGCTCCTCCGACCAGTGGGAGACCCAGTACTTC.

This rearrangement joins TRBV6-2 or TRBV6-3 to TRBJ1-2; D may be TRBD1 (5 bases). In germline, CDR1 is MNHEY, CDR2 SVGEGT. CDR3 length equals 16 residues. The V gene lost 0 bases and the J gene lost 4 bases, with 15 bases spanning the gap. The CDR3 region is CASSYSISGDSYGYTF. Written as DNA, the CDR3 is TGTGCCAGCAGTTACTCGATATCAGGTGACAGCTATGGCTACACCTTC.

The chain carries TRBV5-8 and TRBJ2-7; tentatively, D is TRBD1 (6 bases). This CDR3 has 14 amino acids. Per the germline V gene, CDR1 is SGHTS and CDR2 is YDEGEE. Trimming shortened V by 3 bases and J by 3 bases, and 13 bases separated the two germline ends. The CDR3 loop reads CASSSETGLYEQYF. CDR3 coding DNA: TGTGCCAGCAGCTCTGAGACAGGCCTCTACGAGCAGTACTTC.

This sequence joins TRBV5-1 and TRBJ1-6, with 8 bases identical to TRBD1. Looked up from germline, CDR1 is SGHRS and CDR2 is YFSETQ. The CDR3 extends over 14 amino acids. Losses at the gene ends were 4 bases for V and 9 bases for J; bases not matched to a gene: 6. The CDR3 is CASSPDRGVSPLHF. For the CDR3, the DNA is TGCGCCAGCAGCCCTGACAGGGGAGTTTCACCCCTCCACTTT.

The chain recombines TRBV12-3 or TRBV12-4 with TRBJ2-7; the D is unclear. This CDR3 spans 13 amino acids. Trimming cost V 2 bases and J 0 bases, with 5 bases left between them. The CDR3 nucleotides read TGTGCCAGCAGTTTATACCTCTCCTACGAGCAGTACTTC. It yields the protein CASSLYLSYEQYF.

The chain has TRBV11-2 and TRBJ2-5, with a possible D match to TRBD2 (6 bases). The V gene's germline CDR1 is SGHAT and CDR2 FQNNGV. V gave up 2 bases and J gave up 5 bases, with 12 bases separating them. CDR3 length equals 14 residues. The CDR3 nucleotides are TGTGCCAGCAGCTTAAGGTCCCGGGGGGAGACCCAGTACTTC. This codes for CASSLRSRGETQYF.

V is TRBV5-1 and J is TRBJ1-2; D is possibly TRBD1 (6 bases). V lost 4 bases and J 7 bases, leaving 26 bases between the germline ends. This CDR3 has 17 amino acids. Germline V gene data show CDR1 as SGHRS and CDR2 as YFSETQ. The CDR3 DNA reads as TGCGCCAGCAGCCCCGGAGGGACGACGGGGGCGTTTGGTGGCTACACCTTC. Protein: CASSPGGTTGAFGGYTF.

The chain employs TRBV10-2 and TRBJ2-7, with 7 bases matching TRBD1. Looked up from germline, CDR1 is WSHSY and CDR2 is SAAADI. The CDR3 is 14 amino acids. The V and J ends lost 4 bases and 3 bases, in that order; junction bases with no gene match: 6. Here the CDR3 reads CASSARQGIYEQYF. As DNA, the CDR3 is TGCGCCAGCAGTGCTCGACAGGGAATCTACGAGCAGTACTTC.

This clone was observed a handful of times. The V and J genes are TRBV5-1 and TRBJ2-1; D possibly matches TRBD1 or TRBD2 (6 bases each). Germline V gene data show CDR1 as SGHRS and CDR2 as YFSETQ. The CDR3 totals 16 residues. V was pared by 4 bases and J by 5 bases, with 19 bases between. In DNA, the CDR3 is TGCGCCAGCAGCCTCTCCTACCAAGGGGGGAACAATGAGCAGTTCTTC. It is translated as CASSLSYQGGNNEQFF. The full variable domain, completed using reference TRBV5-1 and TRBJ2-1, is KAGVTQTPRYLIKTRGQQVTLSCSPISGHRSVSWYQQTPGQGLQFLFEYFSETQRNKGNFPGRFSGRQFSNSRSEMNVSTLELGDSALYLCASSLSYQGGNNEQFFGPGTRLTVL.

The rearrangement links TRBV11-2 to TRBJ2-7, with no clear D. This CDR3 is 11 amino acids long. V gave up 2 bases and J gave up 3 bases, with 2 bases separating them. Germline lookup yields CDR1 SGHAT and CDR2 FQNNGV. CDR3 nucleotide sequence: TGTGCCAGCAGCTTAAACTACGAGCAGTACTTC. The encoded protein is CASSLNYEQYF.

The chain carries TRBV18 and TRBJ2-7; D tentatively fits TRBD1 or TRBD2 (7 bases each). The CDR3 totals 16 residues. Per germline, CDR1 KGHSH and CDR2 LQKENI. V lost 0 bases and J lost 5, with 17 bases in between. CDR3 bases: TGTGCCAGCTCACCACCCACGCAGGGGGGGATGGACGAGCAGTACTTC. Protein: CASSPPTQGGMDEQYF. Variable domain in full (rest from reference TRBV18 and TRBJ2-7): NAGVMQNPRHLVRRRGQEARLRCSPMKGHSHVYWYRQLPEEGLKFMVYLQKENIIDESGMPKERFSAEFPKEGPSILRIQQVVRGDSAAYFCASSPPTQGGMDEQYFGPGTRLTVT.

This chain links TRBV19 with TRBJ1-4; perhaps TRBD1 as D (5 bases). The CDR3 length is 15 residues. Trimming left V 5 bases short and J 1 base short, with 11 bases between. CDR1 is LNHDA and CDR2 is SQIVND in the germline V gene (reference sequence). The CDR3 protein is CASSSAGLTNEKLFF. In DNA form, the CDR3 reads TGTGCCAGTAGTTCAGCAGGGTTAACTAATGAAAAACTGTTTTTT.

The rearrangement joins TRBV5-1 to TRBJ2-1; TRBD1 matches at 7 bases. The germline V gene has CDR1 SGHRS and CDR2 YFSETQ. CDR3 length equals 14 residues. V was clipped by 4 bases and J by 4 bases; unmatched bases: 5. CDR3 protein: CASSLKDRYNEQFF. DNA for the CDR3: TGCGCCAGCAGCCTTAAGGACAGGTACAATGAGCAGTTCTTC.

This chain connects TRBV9 to TRBJ2-1, with 10 bases fitting TRBD2. This CDR3 is 16 amino acids long. J lost 6 bases, V lost 0 bases, and 6 bases had no gene match. Germline V gene data show CDR1 as SGDLS and CDR2 as YYNGEE. The CDR3 DNA is TGTGCCAGCAGCGTAGAGGCTAGCGGGAGTTTCAATGAGCAGTTCTTC. Its translation: CASSVEASGSFNEQFF.

In DNA, the CDR3 is TGTGCCAGCAGCCGGGACGTACCGTCCTACAATGAGCAGTTCTTC. It specifies CASSRDVPSYNEQFF. The V gene is TRBV27, the J gene TRBJ2-1; D may match TRBD1 or TRBD2 (5 bases each). This CDR3 is 15 amino acids long. Germline V gene lookup returns CDR1 MNHEY and CDR2 SMNVEV (reference sequence). V lost 6 bases to trimming and J lost 1 base, with 13 bases between them.